The 6 T cell receptor beta chains below were found in one sample sequenced in a study of blood T cell repertoires in COVID-19. Data came from immunoSEQ multiplex PCR; TCRdb stores just in-frame clones and leaves some out. The sample carries 250,000 to 300,000 clones, about 90% recorded once. Input material: PBMCs or T cells enriched from blood (not recorded which). The receptors were sampled from a human donor in a cohort exposed to, infected with or recovered from COVID-19 (not recorded which). The donor label of this sample is uncertain.

The chain couples TRBV5-1 to TRBJ1-1; a weak D match, TRBD1 (5 bases). This CDR3 is 16 amino acids long. Germline CDR1 is SGHRS and CDR2 is YFSETQ. V was cut by 0 bases and J by 1 base, with 13 bases left in between. This CDR3 is CASSLAPLTGNTEAFF. DNA for the CDR3: TGCGCCAGCAGCTTGGCCCCACTAACAGGGAACACTGAAGCTTTCTTT. The complete variable domain, with remaining parts taken from reference TRBV5-1 and TRBJ1-1, reads KAGVTQTPRYLIKTRGQQVTLSCSPISGHRSVSWYQQTPGQGLQFLFEYFSETQRNKGNFPGRFSGRQFSNSRSEMNVSTLELGDSALYLCASSLAPLTGNTEAFFGQGTRLTVV.

The V call is TRBV5-1, the J call TRBJ1-4, with TRBD1 matching 7 bases. The junction had 6 bases not matched to a gene; V was cut back by 0 bases and J by 7 bases. This CDR3 region has 15 residues. CDR1 and CDR2 (germline): SGHRS, YFSETQ. Written as DNA, the CDR3 is TGCGCCAGCAGCTTGGGACAGGGCCGGCGTGAAAAACTGTTTTTT. It translates to CASSLGQGRREKLFF.

The rearrangement joins TRBV11-2 to TRBJ1-1; D call uncertain. Germline V gene data show CDR1 as SGHAT and CDR2 as FQNNGV. The CDR3 consists of 15 residues. Trimming stripped 5 bases from V and 2 bases from J, with 15 bases between. CDR3 DNA: TGTGCCAGCAGCCCCCCTCTCTACCTAAACACTGAAGCTTTCTTT. Translated: CASSPPLYLNTEAFF.

The chain combines TRBV6-5 with TRBJ1-5; D uncertain. Per the germline V gene, CDR1 is MNHEY and CDR2 is SVGAGI. The CDR3 spans 15 residues. The V and J ends lost 7 bases and 3 bases respectively, with 16 bases between them. In DNA, the CDR3 is TGTGCCAGCACCGAGGGTGGTTGGTTCAATCAGCCCCAGCATTTT. As protein: CASTEGGWFNQPQHF.

The chain employs TRBV19 and TRBJ2-1; 8 nucleotides match TRBD2. Germline assignment: CDR1 LNHDA and CDR2 SQIVND (reference sequence). V lost 5 bases, J lost 6 bases, and 3 bases stayed unmatched. The CDR3 has 13 amino acids. The CDR3 nucleotides are TGTGCCAGTAGTGCGGGGGGTCGCAATGAGCAGTTCTTC. Translated: CASSAGGRNEQFF.

This chain joins TRBV21-1 and TRBJ1-5. TRBV21-1 is deemed a pseudogene. The CDR3 totals 15 residues. The CDR3, as DNA: TGTGCCAGCCTAAACAGGGAGGGCGGCAATCAGCCCCAGCATTTT. Its protein product is CASLNREGGNQPQHF.